Below are 2 T cell receptor beta chains sequenced from a single sample in a study of post-analysis software for immune sequencing data. Notes on the study in general: Included in a set of roughly five TRBV segments more frequent in patients than controls were TRBV5-6, TRBV5-1 and TRBV20-1.

The authors incorporated unique molecular identifiers into the TCR beta cDNA libraries. TCRdb itself ran the PCR reads through MiXCR, one entry per CDR3 protein. Of hundreds of thousands of distinct CDR3 sequences listed, roughly 58% were seen once; the top ten hold approximately 4.5%. These TCRs' antigens remain unknown. The sequencing input was blood. The origin of the receptors is a girl aged 10 to 17 with multiple sclerosis.

Only a few counts were recorded for this clonotype. The V gene is TRBV21-1, the J gene TRBJ2-7; the table's D call TRBD1 went unverified against the DNA. TRBV21-1 is a pseudogene segment. The CDR3 is made up of 17 amino acids. CDR3: CASSNHSPLTVSYEQYF. CDR3 nucleotides: TGTGCCAGCAGCAATCATTCACCCTTGACAGTCTCCTACGAGCAGTACTTC.

In the case of this clonotype: A read error may produce the germline difference seen at one junction end. This chain connects TRBV6-1 to TRBJ2-4; possible D gene TRBD1, 5 bases. The J call could be wrong; TRBJ2-7 is a better fit for the DNA end. The CDR3 length is 11 residues. Germline loops: CDR1 MNHNS, CDR2 SASEGT. The CDR3 DNA reads TGTGCCAGCGGTGAAAGGGGCGAGCAGTACTTC. The encoded protein is CASGERGEQYF.